The source of this TCR beta chain is a study of cytotoxic CD8 clonotypes in ibrutinib-treated CLL. The CDR3 is made up of 13 amino acids. CDR1 MNHEY and CDR2 SMNVEV come from the germline V gene (reference sequence). V gave up 4 bases and J gave up 3 bases, with 9 bases separating them. A word on this clone: Its cognate antigen is unknown.

Libraries were prepared by immunoSEQ multiplex PCR; TCRdb keeps only in-frame clonotypes and omits some of them. The table lists some 130,000 clones, 80% to 90% of them singletons. Study-wide results and caveats: An increase in clonality occurred at ibrutinib response, followed by a return toward baseline at progression.

The clonotype was recovered from a human donor with chronic lymphocytic leukemia. The chain employs TRBV27 and TRBJ1-1; no definite D call. The sample was PBMCs, taken after 24 months of ibrutinib treatment. DNA of the CDR3: TGTGCCAGCAGTTCCACAGCGTACACTGAAGCTTTCTTT. Translated: CASSSTAYTEAFF.